This passage covers 11 T cell receptor beta chains from one sample sequenced in a study of blood T cell repertoires in COVID-19 (dated by TCRdb to the early 2020s). Libraries were constructed by the immunoSEQ multiplex PCR assay. The table comes from immuneACCESS by way of TCRdb, which keeps in-frame sequences with V and J called. Part of the clones is missing from these tables; in studies checked, under half for an unresolved V gene and the rest for unknown reasons. Counted in this sample were more than 100,000 clones; approximately 90% of them appeared once. The ten top clones hold roughly 3% of the sample. What was sequenced was peripheral blood. Receptors originate from a man aged 50 to 59 in a cohort sampled during active COVID-19.

V is TRBV15 and J is TRBJ1-1; 8 bases fit TRBD1. With V trimmed by 1 base and J by 4 bases, 5 bases remained unmatched. This CDR3 contains 15 residues. Germline CDR1 and CDR2: LNHNV and YYDKDF (reference sequence). CDR3 bases: TGTGCCACCAGCAGAGGTGGACAGGGAGGCACTGAAGCTTTCTTT. This gives the protein CATSRGGQGGTEAFF.

This chain links TRBV7-2 with TRBJ1-3; no definite D call. Germline values: CDR1 SGHTA, CDR2 FQGNSA. The CDR3 has 13 amino acids. V gave up 5 bases and J gave up 7 bases, with 12 bases separating them. CDR3 DNA: TGTGCCAGCAGCCCAACAGACCGGAACACCATATATTTT. This translates into CASSPTDRNTIYF.

This clone came up once. The V and J genes are TRBV7-3 and TRBJ2-7; 7 bases agree with TRBD1. J was trimmed by 3 bases and V by 6 bases; bases with no gene match: 8. CDR1 and CDR2 from the germline V gene are SGHTA and FQGTGA. This CDR3 has 14 amino acids. The CDR3 DNA reads TGTGCCAGCAGGACCGGGACAGTCTTCTACGAGCAGTACTTC. It is translated as CASRTGTVFYEQYF.

The V call is TRBV10-3, the J call TRBJ1-2, with D unresolved. Trimming removed 6 bases at V and 8 bases at J, with 19 bases between. In germline, CDR1 is ENHRY, CDR2 SYGVKD. This CDR3 is 14 amino acids long. The CDR3 DNA is TGTGCCATCAGCCAGTCCGGCGGTAGGGAGGGCTACACCTTC. This encodes CAISQSGGREGYTF.

This chain joins TRBV4-2 and TRBJ2-1, with a tentative D call TRBD2 (6 bases). Trimming stripped 5 bases from V and 8 bases from J, with 13 bases between. Germline CDR1 and CDR2: LGHNA and YNFKEQ. The CDR3 length is 13 residues. The chain's CDR3 is CASSLVPGDEQFF. CDR3 nucleotides: TGTGCCAGCAGCTTGGTCCCGGGGGATGAGCAGTTCTTC.

The V and J genes are TRBV5-4 and TRBJ1-1; 10 bases fit TRBD1. CDR1 is SGHNT, CDR2 YYREEE, per germline (reference sequence). V shed 3 bases and J 1 base; nucleotides not matched to a gene: 6. The CDR3 runs 16 residues. Here the CDR3 reads CASSSRDRGTNTEAFF. For the CDR3, the DNA is TGTGCCAGCAGCTCCCGGGACAGGGGCACGAACACTGAAGCTTTCTTT.

The chain has TRBV10-1 and TRBJ2-1; 8 bases map to TRBD2. With V trimmed by 6 bases and J by 3 bases, 10 bases remained unmatched. Germline assignment: CDR1 WNHNN and CDR2 SYGVQD (reference sequence). The CDR3 length is 16 residues. The CDR3 DNA reads as TGCGCCAGCAGCCCCTCGGGGCGGGGGGTCTACAATGAGCAGTTCTTC. Translated, it gives CASSPSGRGVYNEQFF.

The rearrangement uses TRBV18 and TRBJ2-1, with TRBD1 identical over 11 bases. The germline V gene has CDR1 KGHSH and CDR2 LQKENI. Trimming took 6 bases from V and 6 from J; bases not matched to a gene: 10. CDR3 length equals 16 residues. CDR3 amino acids: CASSGNRDRGSNEQFF. The CDR3 DNA follows: TGTGCCAGCTCGGGGAACCGGGACAGGGGGTCCAATGAGCAGTTCTTC.

To note about this clone: One end of the junction is discordant with germline, which a read error may explain. Within the sample, other DNA sequences also encode this same CDR3. V and J are TRBV6-2 or TRBV6-3 and TRBJ1-5; D may be TRBD1 (6 bases). CDR1 and CDR2 (germline): MNHEY, SVGEGT. The CDR3 loop spans 15 amino acids. The CDR3: CASSPDRIGNQPQHF. The CDR3 DNA follows: TGTGCTAGCAGTCCCGACAGGATCGGCAATCAGCCCCAGCATTTT.

The genes are TRBV6-6 and TRBJ1-4, with 10 bases fitting TRBD1. In germline, CDR1 is MNHNY, CDR2 SVGAGI (reference sequence). The CDR3 has 16 residues. Trimming at V came to 1 base and at J to 4 bases, leaving 3 bases not matched to a gene. The CDR3 DNA is TGTGCCAGCAGTTACTGGGACAGGGGTGGTAATGAAAAACTGTTTTTT. Its translation is CASSYWDRGGNEKLFF.

This chain links TRBV19 with TRBJ1-5; maybe TRBD1 (6 bases). The V gene's germline CDR1 is LNHDA and CDR2 SQIVND (reference sequence). This CDR3 contains 15 residues. Trimming pared 6 bases from V and 0 bases from J, leaving 12 bases between. The CDR3 region has the DNA TGTGCCAGTAGAAGGGGGGGGGTTAGCAATCAGCCCCAGCATTTT. Its translation is CASRRGGVSNQPQHF.